This T cell receptor beta chain is drawn from a study of T cell responses to AZD1222 COVID-19 vaccine. There are 13 residues in the CDR3. From germline, CDR1 is SEHNR and CDR2 FQNEAQ (reference sequence). The germline V and J ends were trimmed by 8 bases and 0 bases, with 8 bases remaining between them. As concerns this clone: Its antigen is unknown.

General study points: Among the donors, most were white British and more were female, and clonal diversity was possibly underestimated. Compared with day 0, the breadth and depth of the Spike-specific TCR repertoire rose significantly after two doses of AZD1222. The peak T cell response came first, and repertoires were sampled only after it. Reports indicate that nearly half of spike-specific TCRs are directed at unmutated variant regions.

Assay used: immunoSEQ multiplex PCR; TCRdb lists only in-frame clones, some missing. The data show about 150,000 clones, with approximately 91% seen just once and about 2% held by the top ten. The sequencing used peripheral blood, collected 28 days after the second AZD1222 dose. The receptor's source is an adult who received the AZD1222 COVID-19 vaccine. V usage is TRBV7-9 and J usage is TRBJ1-3, with D possibly TRBD1 on 5 matching bases. CDR3 coding DNA: TGTGCCAGCGGCGGGGGCTCTGGAAACACCATATATTTT. Translating it yields CASGGGSGNTIYF.